This T cell receptor beta chain was retrieved from a study of OX40 agonist ivuxolimab in advanced cancers. Of note for this clone: Its antigen is not identified.

The protocol was immunoSEQ multiplex PCR, while the TCRdb copy is restricted to in-frame clones and leaves out a portion. The data show 75,000 to 100,000 clones, more than 85% seen once. The CDR3 length is 13 residues. Trimming removed 0 bases from V and 6 bases from J, with 7 bases in between. CDR1 is MNHEY, CDR2 SMNVEV, per germline (reference sequence). Patients had blood sampled at baseline and again on cycle 4 day 1 and cycle 7 day 1. Whole-study findings and limits: Clones of CD4+ and CD8+ blood T cells grew by week 6 at doses of 0.1 to 3.0 mg/kg.

The input for sequencing was CD4+ or CD8+ T cells sorted from blood, taken in a trial of the OX40 agonist ivuxolimab. V gene TRBV27 combines with J gene TRBJ2-3; D ambiguous. The receptor's source is an adult with an advanced solid tumor such as melanoma, head and neck, liver or kidney cancer. The CDR3 region has the DNA TGTGCCAGCAGTTTATCGCTTGGGGATACGCAGTATTTT. Its protein is CASSLSLGDTQYF.